This is a list of T cell receptor beta chains from one sample in a study of CD8+CD57+ T cells in acquired aplastic anemia. TCRdb re-called the reads with MiXCR, one entry per CDR3 protein. The sample includes roughly 98,000 distinct CDR3 sequences, about 67% of them seen just once. Sequenced sample: sorted CD4+, CD8+, or CD8+CD57+ T cells (not recorded which) from PBMCs. Every receptor here comes from a human donor with aplastic anemia. Each CDR3 is given with its conserved first and last residue. The D gene is left open where the match is weak. For some rows the clone size is stated as once, few or many, or as a class when expanded; others skip it.

D,J,size,V,CDR3,DNA
TRBD1,TRBJ1-4,NA,TRBV2,CASSGDRVPNEKLFF,TGTGCCAGCAGTGGTGACAGGGTCCCTAATGAAAAACTGTTTTTT
TRBD1,TRBJ1-5,NA,TRBV19,CASRQGAQGEQPQHF,TGTGCCAGTAGACAGGGGGCGCAGGGAGAACAGCCCCAGCATTTT
NA,TRBJ2-3,NA,TRBV7-8,CASSFKSLDTQYF,TGTGCCAGCAGCTTCAAGTCCCTAGATACGCAGTATTTT
TRBD1,TRBJ1-4,NA,TRBV19,CASTDTPGGKLFF,TGTGCCAGTACCGACACCCCAGGGGGAAAACTGTTTTTT
NA,TRBJ1-6,NA,TRBV9,CASSHRASPLHF,TGTGCCAGCAGCCATCGGGCTTCACCCCTCCACTTT
TRBD2,TRBJ2-7,NA,TRBV12-3/TRBV12-4,CASRQAGGLYEQYF,TGTGCCAGCAGACAAGCGGGGGGACTATACGAGCAGTACTTC
TRBD2,TRBJ2-3,NA,TRBV7-6,CASSLDVGGGPTTDTQYF,TGTGCCAGCAGCTTAGATGTTGGCGGGGGGCCTACCACAGATACGCAGTATTTT
NA,TRBJ2-1,few,TRBV4-3,CASSQDSNVPRNEQFF,TGCGCCAGCAGCCAAGATAGCAACGTACCCCGAAATGAGCAGTTCTTC
NA,TRBJ1-2,few,TRBV19,CASTDGQGYTF,TGTGCCAGTACGGACGGGCAAGGCTACACCTTC
TRBD1,TRBJ1-6,NA,TRBV29-1,CSGRTGGSNSPLHF,TGCAGCGGTCGGACAGGGGGCTCTAATTCACCCCTCCACTTT
NA,TRBJ2-1,NA,TRBV15,CATSTRQARYNEQFF,TGTGCCACCAGCACTAGACAGGCACGATACAATGAGCAGTTCTTC
NA,TRBJ2-6,few,TRBV7-6,CASSLGHSGSGANVLTF,TGTGCCAGCAGCTTAGGGCATAGCGGCTCTGGGGCCAACGTCCTGACTTTC
NA,TRBJ2-7,NA,TRBV10-3,CAISDSDSLSYEQYF,TGTGCCATCAGTGATTCGGACAGTTTGTCCTACGAGCAGTACTTC
TRBD1,TRBJ1-1,NA,TRBV2,CATSRGQFPNTEAFF,TGTGCCACGTCTAGGGGGCAGTTTCCCAACACTGAAGCTTTCTTT
NA,TRBJ1-2,NA,TRBV29-1,CSVLDPAAEGYTF,TGCAGCGTGTTGGACCCGGCAGCCGAGGGCTACACCTTC
TRBD2,TRBJ2-3,once,TRBV29-1,CSVGGGRGFTDTQYF,TGCAGCGTTGGGGGCGGGAGGGGATTCACAGATACGCAGTATTTT
NA,TRBJ1-4,many,TRBV13,CASSLGAAGVDEKLFF,TGTGCCAGCAGCTTAGGTGCGGCGGGTGTTGATGAAAAACTGTTTTTT
NA,TRBJ2-1,NA,TRBV19,CASRLGRYNNEQFF,TGTGCCAGTAGATTAGGGCGGTATAACAATGAGCAGTTCTTC
NA,TRBJ2-3,NA,TRBV7-3,CASSWGSTDTQYF,TGTGCCAGCAGTTGGGGGAGCACAGATACGCAGTATTTT
NA,TRBJ2-1,few,TRBV7-9,CASGRSYNEQFF,TGTGCCAGCGGTCGTTCCTACAATGAGCAGTTCTTC
TRBD1,TRBJ1-1,many,TRBV5-8,CASSAGTANTEAFF,TGTGCCAGCAGCGCCGGGACAGCCAACACTGAAGCTTTCTTT
TRBD1,TRBJ1-5,few,TRBV24-1,CATSAVGGSQPQHF,TGTGCCACCAGTGCTGTAGGGGGCAGTCAGCCCCAGCATTTT
NA,TRBJ1-5,NA,TRBV19,CASSWEPDQPQHF,TGTGCCAGTAGTTGGGAGCCGGATCAGCCCCAGCATTTT
NA,TRBJ2-5,many,TRBV3-1,CASSQVSGEETQYF,TGTGCCAGCAGCCAAGTGTCGGGGGAAGAGACCCAGTACTTC
NA,TRBJ1-2,NA,TRBV4-2,CASSQGGNNYGYTF,TGTGCCAGCAGCCAAGGCGGAAATAACTATGGCTACACCTTC
NA,TRBJ2-3,NA,TRBV5-5,CASSLGKNTDTQYF,TGTGCCAGCAGCCTTGGCAAGAACACAGATACGCAGTATTTT
NA,TRBJ2-2,NA,TRBV7-3,CASSLSGATGELFF,TGTGCCAGCAGCTTAAGCGGTGCGACCGGGGAGCTGTTTTTT
NA,TRBJ1-6,NA,TRBV2,CASSGGTTYSPLHF,TGTGCCAGCAGTGGAGGGACCACCTATTCACCCCTCCACTTT
TRBD1,TRBJ1-1,NA,TRBV29-1,CSDGTGGTEAFF,TGCAGCGACGGGACAGGGGGAACTGAAGCTTTCTTT
TRBD1,TRBJ2-1,NA,TRBV24-1,CATSAGQGNNEQFF,TGTGCCACCAGTGCGGGACAGGGTAACAATGAGCAGTTCTTC
NA,TRBJ2-3,NA,TRBV7-9,CASSSLIYDTQYF,TGTGCCAGCAGCTCCCTGATTTACGATACGCAGTATTTT
TRBD2,TRBJ2-1,NA,TRBV7-3,CASSLILAGEKEQFF,TGTGCCAGCAGCTTAATCCTAGCGGGAGAGAAGGAGCAGTTCTTC
NA,TRBJ2-5,NA,TRBV7-2,CASSSLGGMETQYF,TGTGCCAGCAGCTCCTTGGGGGGAATGGAGACCCAGTACTTC
NA,TRBJ2-5,NA,TRBV5-4,CASSLGQGNQETQYF,TGTGCCAGCAGCTTGGGGCAGGGGAACCAAGAGACCCAGTACTTC
NA,TRBJ2-7,NA,TRBV5-1,CASTANTHEQHF,TGCGCCAGCACAGCGAACACCCACGAGCAGCACTTC
TRBD1,TRBJ2-5,NA,TRBV24-1,CATSDRQGLGETQYF,TGTGCCACCAGTGATAGACAGGGTCTGGGGGAGACCCAGTACTTC
TRBD2,TRBJ2-5,NA,TRBV2,CASSETAGPLAQYF,TGTGCCAGCAGTGAAACAGCGGGGCCTCTTGCCCAGTACTTC
TRBD1,TRBJ1-3,many,TRBV10-3,CAIGSSPAPTGASGNTIYF,TGTGCCATCGGGTCGTCTCCGGCCCCGACAGGGGCCTCTGGAAACACCATATATTTT
TRBD1,TRBJ2-7,NA,TRBV7-3,CASSLSGTGNYEQYF,TGTGCCAGCAGCTTATCCGGGACAGGGAACTACGAGCAGTACTTC
NA,TRBJ1-2,NA,TRBV20-1,CSARIDTPNYGYTF,TGCAGTGCTAGAATAGACACACCGAACTATGGCTACACCTTC